This TCR beta chain was identified during a study of CXCR3-negative and CXCR3-positive naive CD8 T cells. Each CD8+ T cell subset was flow-sorted in triplicate. Every sort contained about 310,000 cells. The CD45RO-CCR7+CD27+CD95- phenotype denoted naive CD8+ T cells. TRB cDNA libraries were made by UMI-labeled 5' RACE. TCRdb re-called the 5' RACE reads, yielding one record per CDR3 amino acid sequence without DNA. The specimen's table records 50,000 to 55,000 distinct CDR3 sequences. Points from the study as a whole: Similarly elevated diversity marked both naive subsets, with memory CD8+ cells showing far lower diversity.

This CDR3 is built from 15 residues. Germline V gene data show CDR1 as MDHEN and CDR2 as SYDVKM. As regards this clonotype: Its antigen is unidentified.

The sample was naive CXCR3- CD8+ T cells from blood. Subset: CD45RO-CCR7+CD27+CD95- naive CD8+ T cells lacking CXCR3 (TNR3-). The rearrangement joins TRBV28 to TRBJ1-1; TCRdb names TRBD1, which stays unverified in the absence of DNA. The TCR originated in a human donor in good health. Some clones in this sample may be carry-over from other donors' samples. The CDR3 protein is CASSLRPQGSTEAFF.